One and the same sample provided the 10 T cell receptor beta chains below, sequenced in a study of blood T cell repertoires in COVID-19. Libraries were prepared by immunoSEQ multiplex PCR; TCRdb keeps only in-frame clonotypes and omits some of them. This table holds hundreds of thousands of clones, more than 80% found once. The sample was PBMCs or T cells enriched from blood (not recorded which). The source is a man aged 25-45 years who had recovered from COVID-19.

The gene calls are TRBV13 and TRBJ2-5; D gene unclear. This CDR3 spans 14 amino acids. Germline CDR1 is PRHDT and CDR2 is FYEKMQ (reference sequence). Deletions cut 0 bases from V and 0 bases from J, with 5 bases between. CDR3 residues: CASSLGRDQETQYF. Here the CDR3 DNA reads TGTGCCAGCAGCTTAGGACGGGACCAAGAGACCCAGTACTTC.

This chain joins TRBV6-5 and TRBJ1-1, with D possibly matching TRBD1 (6 bases). CDR3 length: 14 amino acids. V was cut by 2 bases and J by 5 bases, with 12 bases left in between. Germline assignment: CDR1 MNHEY and CDR2 SVGAGI. In DNA form, the CDR3 reads TGTGCCAGCAGTTACCATGCAGGGGTGACTGAAGCTTTCTTT. Its translation: CASSYHAGVTEAFF.

This clone was counted between two and nine times. This chain connects TRBV6-6 to TRBJ2-1; 8 bases are a match to TRBD1. Germline V gene sequence: CDR1 MNHNY, CDR2 SVGAGI (reference sequence). V trimming: 5 bases; J trimming: 8 bases; junction bases outside the gene matches: 17. The CDR3 loop spans 17 amino acids. Written as DNA, the CDR3 is TGTGCCAGCAGTCCAGGACAGGGTTGGTGGGAGGTCGATGAGCAGTTCTTC. Translating it yields CASSPGQGWWEVDEQFF.

This clone showed up just once. CDR3 DNA sequence: TGTGCCACCCCATTGACAGGGGGTTTTAGTGAGCAGTTCTTC. Translation: CATPLTGGFSEQFF. The J gene is TRBJ2-1, the V gene TRBV6-1; 9 bases match TRBD1. The junction had 13 bases not matched to a gene; V was cut back by 10 bases and J by 9 bases. Germline V lookup: CDR1 MNHNS, CDR2 SASEGT. The CDR3 consists of 14 residues.

The rearrangement links TRBV25-1 to TRBJ2-7; 15 positions match TRBD2. The J segment lost 6 bases and the V segment lost 5 bases, leaving 8 bases of the junction unmatched. Per germline, CDR1 MGHDK and CDR2 SYGVNS. This CDR3 has 16 residues. Here the CDR3 DNA reads TGTGCCAGCAGTCCCGGACTAGCGGGAGGGTCCATCGAGCAGTACTTC. It codes for CASSPGLAGGSIEQYF.

The chain has TRBV19 and TRBJ2-6; 7 bases line up with TRBD2. CDR3 size: 18 residues. V lost 6 bases, J lost 0 bases, and 11 bases stayed unmatched. The germline gives CDR1 LNHDA, CDR2 SQIVND (reference sequence). For the CDR3, the DNA is TGTGCCAGTAGGGCGGGGGTCGGACTCAGCTCTGGGGCCAACGTCCTGACTTTC. This encodes CASRAGVGLSSGANVLTF.

The CDR3 spells CASSVRAWTDTQYF. The CDR3 DNA follows: TGCGCCAGCAGTGTCAGGGCTTGGACAGATACGCAGTATTTT. The V gene is TRBV10-1, the J gene TRBJ2-3; TRBD1 is a possible D gene (5 bases). This CDR3 has 14 residues. The V gene's germline CDR1 is WNHNN and CDR2 SYGVQD (reference sequence). The V end lost 4 bases, the J end lost 3 bases, and 11 bases lay between the germline ends.

The CDR3 is CASRPRAGGRSLAKNIQYF. CDR3 coding DNA: TGTGCAAGTCGCCCCCGAGCTGGCGGGAGGTCCTTAGCCAAAAACATTCAGTACTTC. V gene TRBV12-2 combines with J gene TRBJ2-4; no DNA check was done on the table's D call, TRBD2. TRBV12-2 counts as a pseudogene. This CDR3 has 19 residues.

A remark on this clone: At the DNA level, this CDR3 is encoded by other sequences in the same sample as well. This chain links TRBV5-1 with TRBJ1-1, with D tentatively TRBD1 (5 bases). Trimming removed 0 bases from V and 1 base from J, with 10 bases in between. This CDR3 is built from 15 residues. Per germline, CDR1 SGHRS and CDR2 YFSETQ. CDR3 in amino acids: CASSLGQGTNTEAFF. Written as DNA, the CDR3 is TGCGCCAGCAGCTTGGGCCAGGGAACGAACACTGAAGCTTTCTTT. The full variable domain, completed using reference TRBV5-1 and TRBJ1-1, is KAGVTQTPRYLIKTRGQQVTLSCSPISGHRSVSWYQQTPGQGLQFLFEYFSETQRNKGNFPGRFSGRQFSNSRSEMNVSTLELGDSALYLCASSLGQGTNTEAFFGQGTRLTVV.

This clone occurred once. This chain joins TRBV28 and TRBJ1-2, with a weak D call TRBD1 (6 bases). V was pared by 8 bases and J by 7 bases, with 20 bases between. CDR3 size: 14 residues. CDR1 and CDR2 (germline): MDHEN, SYDVKM. CDR3 sequence reads: CASSLRGGNGGYTF. The CDR3 DNA reads TGTGCCAGCTCCCTGAGAGGGGGAAATGGTGGCTACACCTTC.